This is a list of T cell receptor beta chains from one sample in a study of shared clonotypes between healthy human individuals. Clones were read by immunoSEQ multiplex PCR, and TCRdb kept only the in-frame ones, dropping some. The table records under 1,900,000 clones, about 98.5% of them present only once. Sequenced material: naive CD4+ T cells sorted from blood. Receptors were obtained from a man aged 30-40 years in good health. Both conserved end residues are part of each CDR3. The order of the fields is V gene, J gene, D gene, clone size, CDR3 DNA, CDR3 protein. The D gene is left open where the match is weak. Part of the rows lack a size; the others show once, few, many or a class for expanded clones.

TRBV5-1,TRBJ2-1,NA,NA,TGCGCCAGCAGCTTGGGCGGGAACTACTACAATGAGCAGTTCTTC,CASSLGGNYYNEQFF
TRBV10-3,TRBJ2-2,TRBD1,NA,TGTGCCATCACGACAGGGGGGCACGGGGAGCTGTTTTTT,CAITTGGHGELFF
TRBV19,TRBJ1-5,TRBD1,NA,TGTGCCAGTAGTATTGGCAGGGGGTTTGGTCAGCCCCAGCATTTT,CASSIGRGFGQPQHF
TRBV7-6,TRBJ2-1,NA,NA,TGTGCCAGCAGCTTAGAGATAGTAGCTGGTGAGCAGTTCTTC,CASSLEIVAGEQFF
TRBV7-2,TRBJ1-5,NA,NA,TGTGCCAGCAGCACCCGGGAGGGAGCGGATCAGCCCCAGCATTTT,CASSTREGADQPQHF
TRBV5-1,TRBJ2-3,NA,NA,TGCGCCAGCAGCTTGCAGGTTCAGGCAGCTGTTAGCACAGATACGCAGTATTTT,CASSLQVQAAVSTDTQYF
TRBV5-1,TRBJ2-7,TRBD2,NA,TGCGCCAGCAGCTGGGGCGGCGGGAGTAGGACCTACGAGCAGTACTTC,CASSWGGGSRTYEQYF
TRBV18,TRBJ1-1,NA,NA,TGTGCCAGCTCAGGACAGAATAAAAACACTGAAGCTTTCTTT,CASSGQNKNTEAFF
TRBV27,TRBJ2-7,TRBD1,NA,TGTGCCAGCAGCCGCCCAACGGGACAGGGGACCTACGAGCAGTACTTC,CASSRPTGQGTYEQYF
TRBV6-4,TRBJ2-2,TRBD2,NA,TGTGCCAGCAGAGTCCTAGCGGGAGGACCCGGGGAGCTGTTTTTT,CASRVLAGGPGELFF
TRBV18,TRBJ2-5,NA,NA,TGTGCCAGCTCACCATTCTTCGGTGCGGCGCCTCAAGAGACCCAGTACTTC,CASSPFFGAAPQETQYF
TRBV29-1,TRBJ2-7,TRBD2,NA,TGCAGCGTTGTGAGGAGCGGGAGTATCTACGAGCAGTACTTC,CSVVRSGSIYEQYF
TRBV18,TRBJ2-3,NA,once,TGTGCCAGCTCACTCGGACATAGCACAGATACGCAGTATTTT,CASSLGHSTDTQYF
TRBV18,TRBJ2-3,NA,few,TGTGCCAGCTCACCAGGGAGCACAGATACGCAGTATTTT,CASSPGSTDTQYF
TRBV29-1,TRBJ2-6,NA,NA,TGCAGCGTTGAGGTGCTCTCTGGGGCCAACGTCCTGACTTTC,CSVEVLSGANVLTF
TRBV7-7,TRBJ2-7,NA,NA,TGTGCTAGCAGCTTGGGGGTCTCCTACGAGCAGTACTTC,CASSLGVSYEQYF
TRBV11-2,TRBJ2-1,TRBD2,NA,TGTGCCAGCAGCTTAGATCTAACTAGCGGGAGGGTGTACAATGAGCAGTTCTTC,CASSLDLTSGRVYNEQFF
TRBV18,TRBJ2-5,TRBD2,NA,TGTGCCAGCTCGACACTAGCGGGAGGGGCTACGTTAGAGACCCAGTACTTC,CASSTLAGGATLETQYF
TRBV15,TRBJ1-3,NA,NA,TGTGCCACCAGCAGTCGGAGTAGCTCTGGAAACACCATATATTTT,CATSSRSSSGNTIYF
TRBV9,TRBJ1-3,NA,NA,TGTGCCAGCAGCGTAGCGATAGCATCCGGAAACACCATATATTTT,CASSVAIASGNTIYF
TRBV28,TRBJ1-1,NA,NA,NA,CASILGGLNTEAFF
TRBV7-9,TRBJ1-2,NA,NA,TGTGCCAGCAGCCCGCTTCGGATGTCTCCTGATGGCTACACCTTC,CASSPLRMSPDGYTF
TRBV19,TRBJ2-7,TRBD2,once,TGTGCCAGTAGTATTACTAGCGGGACCCTCGAGCAGTACTTC,CASSITSGTLEQYF
TRBV5-6,TRBJ1-1,TRBD1,NA,TGTGCCAGCAGCTTGGTTGCAGGGGGCACTGAAGCTTTCTTT,CASSLVAGGTEAFF
TRBV9,TRBJ2-7,TRBD2,NA,TGTGCCAGCAGCGGGGTGCGGGAGGGCTACGAGCAGTACTTC,CASSGVREGYEQYF
TRBV7-8,TRBJ1-4,TRBD1,NA,TGTGCCAGCAAAAGGGAAGGGGGCGAAAAACTGTTTTTT,CASKREGGEKLFF
TRBV19,TRBJ2-5,NA,NA,TGTGCCAGTAGCCCCCCGGGGACGAGGTACCAAGAGACCCAGTACTTC,CASSPPGTRYQETQYF
TRBV28,TRBJ1-2,TRBD1,NA,TGTGCCAGCAGTTTAGCGGACAGGGGCTATGGCTACACCTTC,CASSLADRGYGYTF
TRBV29-1,TRBJ1-5,TRBD1,NA,TGCAGCGTCTCGGACAGGGCCATGGGCAATCAGCCCCAGCATTTT,CSVSDRAMGNQPQHF
TRBV19,TRBJ2-7,TRBD2,NA,TGTGCCAGTAGTGACTCGAGCGGGAGGAAGGATGAGCAGTACTTC,CASSDSSGRKDEQYF
TRBV9,TRBJ2-1,NA,NA,TGTGCCAGCAGCCCTTGGGAAATAGGAATACCGAATGAGCAGTTCTTC,CASSPWEIGIPNEQFF
TRBV30,TRBJ1-5,TRBD1,NA,TGTGCCTGGAGTAACGACAGGGACGGCAATCAGCCCCAGCATTTT,CAWSNDRDGNQPQHF
TRBV7-8,TRBJ2-7,NA,NA,TGTGCCAGCAGCTTGCGAGACAGTTACTACGAGCAGTACTTC,CASSLRDSYYEQYF
TRBV27,TRBJ2-3,TRBD2,NA,TGTGCCAGCAGTCGAGGAATACGGCTAGCGGGCGGAACTAGCACAGATACGCAGTATTTT,CASSRGIRLAGGTSTDTQYF
TRBV11-3,TRBJ2-2,NA,NA,TGTGCCAGCAGCTTAGACCCTCTTGCCGGGGAGCTGTTTTTT,CASSLDPLAGELFF
TRBV7-2,TRBJ1-5,NA,NA,TGTGCCAGCAGCCCCCGTGGCAATCAGCCCCAGCATTTT,CASSPRGNQPQHF
TRBV11-2,TRBJ2-1,NA,NA,TGTGCCAGCAGCCAACTTTCGGGGCGCTCCTACAATGAGCAGTTCTTC,CASSQLSGRSYNEQFF
TRBV18,TRBJ2-1,NA,NA,TGTGCCAGCTCACCGGCTTTATCCTACAATGAGCAGTTCTTC,CASSPALSYNEQFF
TRBV7-2,TRBJ2-1,NA,NA,TGTGCCAGCAGCGAAGATACCAATGAGCAGTTCTTC,CASSEDTNEQFF
TRBV2,TRBJ2-7,NA,once,TGTGCCAGCATCCACGGGTTGCGGCCCTACGAGCAGTACTTC,CASIHGLRPYEQYF
TRBV28,TRBJ1-2,NA,NA,TGTGCCAGCAGTACTTCCGGGACGGACCCACATGGCTACACCTTC,CASSTSGTDPHGYTF